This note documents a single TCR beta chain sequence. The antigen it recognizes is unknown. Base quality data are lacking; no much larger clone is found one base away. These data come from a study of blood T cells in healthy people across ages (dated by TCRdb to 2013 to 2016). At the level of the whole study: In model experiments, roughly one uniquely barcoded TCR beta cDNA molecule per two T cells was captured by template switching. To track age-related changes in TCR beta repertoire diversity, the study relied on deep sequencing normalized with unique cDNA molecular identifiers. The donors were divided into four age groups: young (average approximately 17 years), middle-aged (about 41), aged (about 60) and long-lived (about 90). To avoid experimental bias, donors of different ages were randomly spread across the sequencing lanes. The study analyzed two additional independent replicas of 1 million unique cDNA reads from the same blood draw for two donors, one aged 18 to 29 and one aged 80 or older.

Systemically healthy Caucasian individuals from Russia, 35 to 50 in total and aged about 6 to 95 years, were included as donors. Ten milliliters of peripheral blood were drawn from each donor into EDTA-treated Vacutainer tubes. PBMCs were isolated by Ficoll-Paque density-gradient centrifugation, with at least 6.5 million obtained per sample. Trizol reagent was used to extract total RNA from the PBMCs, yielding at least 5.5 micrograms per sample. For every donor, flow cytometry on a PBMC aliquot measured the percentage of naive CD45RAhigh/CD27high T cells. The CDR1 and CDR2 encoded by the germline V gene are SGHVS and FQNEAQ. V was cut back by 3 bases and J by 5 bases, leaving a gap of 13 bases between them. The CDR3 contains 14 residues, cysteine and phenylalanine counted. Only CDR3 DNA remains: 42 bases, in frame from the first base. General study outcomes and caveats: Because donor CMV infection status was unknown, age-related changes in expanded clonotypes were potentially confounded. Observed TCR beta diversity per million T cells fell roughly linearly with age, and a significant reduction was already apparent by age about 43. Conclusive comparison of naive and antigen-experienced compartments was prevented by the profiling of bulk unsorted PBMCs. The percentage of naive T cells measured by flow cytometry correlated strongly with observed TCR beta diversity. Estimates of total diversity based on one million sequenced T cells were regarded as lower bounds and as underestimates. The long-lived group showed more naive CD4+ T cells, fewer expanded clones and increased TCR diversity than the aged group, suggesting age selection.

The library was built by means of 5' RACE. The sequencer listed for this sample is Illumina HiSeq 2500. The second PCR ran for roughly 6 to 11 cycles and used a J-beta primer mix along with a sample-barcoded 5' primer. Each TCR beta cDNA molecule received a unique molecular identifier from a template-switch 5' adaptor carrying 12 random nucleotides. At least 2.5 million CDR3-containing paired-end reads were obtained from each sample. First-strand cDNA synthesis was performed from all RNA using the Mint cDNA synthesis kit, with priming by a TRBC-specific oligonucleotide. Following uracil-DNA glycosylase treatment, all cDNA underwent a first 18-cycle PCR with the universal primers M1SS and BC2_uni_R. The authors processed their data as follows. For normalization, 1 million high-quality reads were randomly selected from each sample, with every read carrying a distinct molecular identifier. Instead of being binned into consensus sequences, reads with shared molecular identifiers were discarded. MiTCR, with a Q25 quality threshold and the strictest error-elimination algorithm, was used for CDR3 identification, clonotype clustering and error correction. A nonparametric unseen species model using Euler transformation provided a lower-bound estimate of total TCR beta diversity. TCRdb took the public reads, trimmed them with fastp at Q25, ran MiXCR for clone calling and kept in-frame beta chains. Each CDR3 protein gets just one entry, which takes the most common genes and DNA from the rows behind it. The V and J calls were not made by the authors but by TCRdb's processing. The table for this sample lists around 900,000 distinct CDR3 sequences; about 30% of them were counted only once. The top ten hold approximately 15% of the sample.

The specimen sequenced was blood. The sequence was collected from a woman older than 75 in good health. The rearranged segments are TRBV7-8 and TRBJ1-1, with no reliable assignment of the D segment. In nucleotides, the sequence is TGTGCCAGCAGCTTTGCGAGCGGTAATACTGAAGCTTTCTTT. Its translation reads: CASSFASGNTEAFF.